These T cell receptor beta chains were read from a single sample in a study of blood T cells in healthy people across ages. TCRdb processed the 5' RACE reads anew with MiXCR; each CDR3 protein has one entry. The table has just under 750,000 distinct CDR3 sequences, 22% seen once. Sequenced input: blood. These receptors came from a man in his 70s in good health. CDR3s include the opening cysteine and the closing phenylalanine or tryptophan. D genes are given only for firm matches. The size field is filled for only some rows; it gives once, few, many or a size class.

TRBJ1-4	TRBV7-6	TRBD1	15	few	TGTGCCAGCGGCCCAGCCGGGACAGGGGTCAGAAAACTGTTTTTT	CASGPAGTGVRKLFF
TRBJ2-5	TRBV20-1	TRBD1	15	-	TGCAGTGCCCTGATACAGGGGTGGTGCCAAGAGACCCAGTACTTC	CSALIQGWCQETQYF
TRBJ2-3	TRBV5-1	-	15	-	TGCGCCAGCAGCTTGACGACTTCCATCACAGATACGCAGTATTTT	CASSLTTSITDTQYF
TRBJ2-1	TRBV5-1	TRBD2	14	-	TGCGCCAGCGGCTCAGCTAGCGGAAACAATGAGCAGTTCTTC	CASGSASGNNEQFF
TRBJ2-3	TRBV5-5	-	14	few	TGTGCCAGCAGCTTGGAGGACTTCACAGATACGCAGTATTTT	CASSLEDFTDTQYF
TRBJ2-3	TRBV6-5	-	18	-	TGTGCCAGCAGTTACTCCTCTGGCTTTCAAGGGAAGACAGATACGCAGTATTTT	CASSYSSGFQGKTDTQYF
TRBJ2-1	TRBV10-2	-	13	-	TGCGCCAGCAGTGAGTCGATCGGAGATGAGCAGTTCTTC	CASSESIGDEQFF
TRBJ1-2	TRBV18	-	11	few	TGTGCCAGCTCAATGGACTATGGCTACACCTTC	CASSMDYGYTF
TRBJ2-1	TRBV20-1	-	14	many	TGCAGTGCTACATCCAGGTCAGGCTACAATGAGCAGTTCTTC	CSATSRSGYNEQFF
TRBJ2-3	TRBV20-1	TRBD2	16	few	TGCAGTGCTAGATACCGACTAGCGGGGATCTGGGATACGCAGTATTTT	CSARYRLAGIWDTQYF
TRBJ2-5	TRBV5-1	TRBD2	17	-	TGCGCCAGCAGCTTTCGACTAGCGGGAGTTTCCCAAGAGACCCAGTACTTC	CASSFRLAGVSQETQYF
TRBJ1-6	TRBV9	TRBD1	15	few	TGTGCCAGCAGCATAACCGGGACAGGAAATTCACCCCTCCACTTT	CASSITGTGNSPLHF
TRBJ1-4	TRBV5-1	-	14	-	TGCGCCAGCAGCCTTCCAGGGGATCACGAAAAACTGTTTTTT	CASSLPGDHEKLFF
TRBJ2-3	TRBV29-1	-	13	few	TGCAGCGTTGAGAGCGGGAGCACAGATACGCAGTATTTT	CSVESGSTDTQYF
TRBJ1-5	TRBV10-3	-	15	few	TGTGCCATCAGTGAGACAGGGTTGAGCAATCAGCCCCAGCATTTT	CAISETGLSNQPQHF
TRBJ2-7	TRBV7-8	-	11	-	TGTGCCAGCAGATTAGACTACGAGCAGTACTTC	CASRLDYEQYF
TRBJ1-2	TRBV27	-	18	few	TGTGCCAGCAGTCGCTTTTGGCCCCAGGACCGAATAAGCTATGGCTACACCTTC	CASSRFWPQDRISYGYTF
TRBJ2-7	TRBV15	-	14	-	TGTGCCACCAGCAGAGATTTTGGGTCCTACGAGCAGTACTTC	CATSRDFGSYEQYF
TRBJ1-1	TRBV20-1	TRBD1	12	-	TGCAGTGCTGAAGACAGGGACACTGAAGCTTTCTTT	CSAEDRDTEAFF
TRBJ2-3	TRBV3-1	-	15	-	TGTGCCAGCAGCCAAGAGCTCGCTCTGAGAGATACGCAGTATTTT	CASSQELALRDTQYF
TRBJ2-1	TRBV29-1	TRBD2	13	few	TGCAGCGTTGAAGCGGGGGGGCCGTATGAGCAGTTCTTC	CSVEAGGPYEQFF
TRBJ2-4	TRBV12-3/TRBV12-4	-	13	many	TGTGCCAGCAGTTTAATGACGCAAAACATTCAGTACTTC	CASSLMTQNIQYF
TRBJ2-4	TRBV4-1	-	15	-	TGCGCCAGCAGCCAAGAATCCCCGGGACGGGGCGTTCAGTACTTC	CASSQESPGRGVQYF
TRBJ2-3	TRBV5-1	-	14	few	TGCGCCAGCAGCTCGAGTTCCCGGACAGATACGCAGTATTTT	CASSSSSRTDTQYF
TRBJ1-1	TRBV14	-	13	-	TGTGCCAGCAGCCAGCACCAAGGCGCTGAAGCTTTCTTT	CASSQHQGAEAFF
TRBJ2-7	TRBV24-1	-	11	-	TGTGCCACCAGTGAAGGGTGGGAGCAGTACTTC	CATSEGWEQYF
TRBJ2-7	TRBV28	TRBD1	15	many	TGTGCCAGCAGTTTATCGGGACAGGGGATCTACGAGCAGTACTTC	CASSLSGQGIYEQYF
TRBJ1-5	TRBV15	-	14	-	TGTGCCACCAGCAGAGATTACAACGATCAGCCCCAGCATTTT	CATSRDYNDQPQHF
TRBJ1-2	TRBV29-1	TRBD1	14	-	TGCAGCGCCCCAGTGGGGGGACAGGGGAGTGGCTACACCTTC	CSAPVGGQGSGYTF
TRBJ2-1	TRBV6-6	-	14	-	TGTGCCAGCAGTTACACAGGGACATACAATGAGCAGTTCTTC	CASSYTGTYNEQFF
TRBJ1-4	TRBV4-2	TRBD1	15	-	TGTGCCAGCAGCCAAGATGGGACAGGGGAAGAAAAACTGTTTTTT	CASSQDGTGEEKLFF
TRBJ1-1	TRBV29-1	-	12	-	TGCAGCGGGACCGACAGTAAAACTGAAGCTTTCTTT	CSGTDSKTEAFF
TRBJ2-7	TRBV28	-	13	-	TGTGCCAGCAGTTTATGGGCAGGCTACGAGCAGTACTTC	CASSLWAGYEQYF
TRBJ2-3	TRBV24-1	-	16	-	TGTGCCACCAGTGATACCCGCGGCATCTCCACAGATACGCAGTATTTT	CATSDTRGISTDTQYF
TRBJ1-2	TRBV10-3	-	13	few	TGTGCCATCAGTGTGGAACAGTACTATGGCTACACCTTC	CAISVEQYYGYTF
TRBJ2-1	TRBV29-1	-	11	few	TGCAGCGTCGAGAGGACCGTTGAGCAGTTCTTC	CSVERTVEQFF
TRBJ1-1	TRBV6-5	-	11	-	TGTGCCAGCAGTTACCCCCCCAGGGCTTTCTTT	CASSYPPRAFF
TRBJ1-3	TRBV9	-	16	few	TGTGCCAGCAGCGCCCACCTTGAGGGGACTGGAAACACCATATATTTT	CASSAHLEGTGNTIYF
TRBJ2-5	TRBV20-1	TRBD1	14	few	TGCAGTGCTAGACGGACAGGGAGGAAAGAGACCCAGTACTTC	CSARRTGRKETQYF
TRBJ2-3	TRBV29-1	TRBD2	14	-	TGCAGCGTTCAAATCCTAGCGGGCACAGATACGCAGTATTTT	CSVQILAGTDTQYF
TRBJ2-2	TRBV18	-	16	-	TGTGCCAGCTCACCAGTAGTCCAGGAGAACACCGGGGAGCTGTTTTTT	CASSPVVQENTGELFF